The 3 T cell receptor beta chains below were found in one sample sequenced in a study of T cell changes during pregnancy in multiple sclerosis. Sequencing used immunoSEQ multiplex PCR; TCRdb keeps in-frame clones, though not all of them. The data hold tens of thousands of clones, with around 96% observed a single time. The specimen comprised CD8+ T cells from peripheral blood mononuclear cells, sampled after pregnancy. The receptors were sampled from a female donor with multiple sclerosis, enrolled in a pregnancy study.

In its sample, this clone was seen once. The gene calls are TRBV9 and TRBJ2-1; TRBD2 matches at 9 bases. With V trimmed by 3 bases and J by 1 base, 5 bases remained unmatched. This CDR3 has 16 residues. The germline V gene has CDR1 SGDLS and CDR2 YYNGEE. The CDR3 DNA is TGTGCCAGCAGCGCCAGTAGCGGGAGATCCTACAATGAGCAGTTCTTC. This encodes CASSASSGRSYNEQFF.

The CDR3 region is CASRVGMTENIQYF. DNA of the CDR3: TGTGCCAGTAGGGTGGGGATGACAGAAAACATTCAGTACTTC. The rearrangement links TRBV19 to TRBJ2-4; D is perhaps TRBD1 (5 bases). CDR1 and CDR2 from the germline V gene are LNHDA and SQIVND (reference sequence). This CDR3 has 14 residues. Trimming stripped 6 bases from V and 5 bases from J, with 14 bases between.

V is TRBV7-8 and J is TRBJ2-7, with 12 bases lining up with TRBD2. CDR1 is SGHVS, CDR2 FQNEAQ, per germline. V trimming: 5 bases; J trimming: 3 bases; junction bases outside the gene matches: 5. This CDR3 has 15 amino acids. CDR3 sequence: CASSPSGRADYEQYF. For the CDR3, the DNA is TGTGCCAGCAGCCCTAGCGGGAGGGCCGACTACGAGCAGTACTTC.